One sample yielded the 24 T cell receptor beta chains listed below, sequenced in a study of kidney transplant recipient with SARS-CoV-2 infection. One entry per CDR3 protein results from TCRdb running MiXCR on the reads. The table includes under 300,000 distinct CDR3 sequences, around 26% detected once. The source material was a blood sample, sampled at baseline and on roughly day 120 from a kidney transplant recipient. All receptors come from a young adult male patient who had COVID-19 and was a kidney transplant recipient. Some T cells may be transferred from the graft donor.

This clonotype was counted many times. V is TRBV7-2 and J is TRBJ1-5; D gene ambiguous. This CDR3 contains 17 residues. Germline lookup yields CDR1 SGHTA and CDR2 FQGNSA. Between the trimmed V and J ends, which lost 5 bases and 0 bases, there was a span of 17 bases. CDR3: CASSLFGRENSNQPQHF. The CDR3 DNA sequence: TGTGCCAGCAGCCTTTTTGGGCGGGAAAATAGCAATCAGCCCCAGCATTTT.

On this clonotype itself: It is likely a read error: a sequence one base away is far more abundant. This chain joins TRBV7-9 and TRBJ1-2, with D maybe TRBD1 (6 bases). This CDR3 contains 14 residues. CDR1 is SEHNR, CDR2 FQNEAQ, per germline (reference sequence). CDR3 sequence (DNA): TGTGCCAACAGCTATGGGGACACTTTGGGCGGCTACACCTTC. This gives the protein CANSYGDTLGGYTF.

This clonotype was recorded many times. V and J are TRBV19 and TRBJ1-2; D is uncertain. The CDR3 is 17 residues long. Germline V CDR1 and CDR2: LNHDA, SQIVND (reference sequence). V gave up 5 bases and J gave up 4 bases, with 23 bases separating them. In nucleotides, the CDR3 is TGTGCCAGTAGTTCAACCGCGACAAATCGAAAGACCTATGGCTACACCTTC. This gives the protein CASSSTATNRKTYGYTF.

The V call is TRBV7-9, the J call TRBJ1-1; D uncertain. In germline, CDR1 is SEHNR, CDR2 FQNEAQ (reference sequence). Trimming pared 7 bases from V and 2 bases from J, leaving 11 bases between. CDR3 length: 13 amino acids. CDR3 amino acids: CASNFGLNTEAFF. CDR3 sequence (DNA): TGTGCCAGCAACTTTGGGTTAAACACTGAAGCTTTCTTT. Full variable domain (outside the CDR3, taken from reference TRBV7-9 and TRBJ1-1): DTGVSQNPRHKITKRGQNVTFRCDPISEHNRLYWYRQTLGQGPEFLTYFQNEAQLEKSRLLSDRFSAERPKGSFSTLEIQRTEQGDSAMYLCASNFGLNTEAFFGQGTRLTVV.

The genes are TRBV5-1 and TRBJ2-1, with D tentatively TRBD2 (6 bases). Germline values: CDR1 SGHRS, CDR2 YFSETQ. V lost 2 bases and J 0 bases, leaving 15 bases between the germline ends. CDR3 length: 17 amino acids. CDR3 in amino acids: CASSFAGTRLSYNEQFF. CDR3 bases: TGCGCCAGCAGCTTTGCGGGGACCCGGCTCTCCTACAATGAGCAGTTCTTC.

This clonotype was found many times. The CDR3 region has the DNA TGTGCCAGCAGTTACTACAGGTCTACCTCTGGGGCCAACGTCCTGACTTTC. Its translation is CASSYYRSTSGANVLTF. This chain links TRBV6-5 with TRBJ2-6; TRBD1 might be the D (5 bases). Germline CDR1 reads MNHEY; CDR2 reads SVGAGI. The germline V and J ends were trimmed by 1 base and 0 bases, with 10 bases remaining between them. This CDR3 region has 17 residues.

This clonotype has a single count. An end of the junction does not agree with germline; a read error may underlie this. This chain joins TRBV4-3 and TRBJ1-2; D unresolved. This CDR3 comprises 17 residues. Germline CDR1 is LGHNA and CDR2 is YSLEER. The CDR3 coding sequence is TGCGCCGGCAGCCTGTGCATAGGATGTCGAAAGACCTATGGCTACACCTTC. Protein: CAGSLCIGCRKTYGYTF.

A remark on this clonotype: One base away lies a much larger clone, so this may be a sequencing read error. V usage is TRBV5-1 and J usage is TRBJ2-5; the match to TRBD2 covers 7 bases. There are 16 residues in the CDR3. CDR1 and CDR2 from the germline V gene are SGHRS and YFSETQ. CDR3 DNA sequence: TGCGCCAGCGGCTTGGGAGGGTCTAACTACCAAGAGACCCAGTACTTC. Protein: CASGLGGSNYQETQYF.

V gene TRBV6-5 combines with J gene TRBJ2-7; 10 nucleotides match TRBD1. This CDR3 is 17 amino acids long. Germline CDR1 MNHEY, CDR2 SVGAGI. V shed 2 bases and J 3 bases; nucleotides not matched to a gene: 10. In DNA, the CDR3 is TGTGCCAGCAGTTACGGCCAAGACAGGGGGCGCGGCTACGAGCAGTACTTC. Its translation: CASSYGQDRGRGYEQYF.

This clonotype was picked up many times. The chain links TRBV6-9 to TRBJ1-2; no clear D gene. V lost 5 bases, J lost 4 bases, and 23 bases lay in between. CDR3 length equals 17 residues. Germline lookup yields CDR1 MNHGY and CDR2 SVAAGI. The CDR3 DNA is TGTGCCAGCAGTCTGGATTGGCCTTACGGAAAGACCTATGGCTACACCTTC. This codes for CASSLDWPYGKTYGYTF.

For this clonotype: A much larger clone sits a single nucleotide away, making a read error possible. The V and J genes are TRBV8-2 and TRBJ1-2. TRBV8-2 constitutes a pseudogene. The CDR3 extends over 16 amino acids. In DNA form, the CDR3 reads TGTGGCAGTGACCTTAGTGGTAGCCGAAAGACCTATGGCTACACCTTC. Protein product: CGSDLSGSRKTYGYTF.

As regards this clonotype: Since a much larger clone is just one base distant, this may be a read error. The chain combines TRBV30 with TRBJ1-2; maybe TRBD1 (5 bases). Germline-derived CDR1 and CDR2 are GTSNPN and SVGIG (reference sequence). The CDR3 sequence is 16 residues long. This chain's CDR3 is CAWQVGRYRKTYGHTF. Here the CDR3 DNA reads TGTGCCTGGCAAGTGGGGCGTTATAGAAAGACCTATGGCCACACCTTC.

Many counts were recorded for this clonotype. The rearrangement uses TRBV7-2 and TRBJ1-1; possible D gene TRBD1, 5 bases. Germline lookup yields CDR1 SGHTA and CDR2 FQGNSA. V gave up 3 bases and J gave up 1 base, with 12 bases separating them. The CDR3 consists of 15 residues. The CDR3 spells CASSLRGTPNTEAFF. The CDR3, as DNA: TGTGCCAGCAGCTTGCGAGGGACCCCGAACACTGAAGCTTTCTTT.

For this clonotype: A much larger clone differs by one base, so this may be a read error. J is TRBJ2-7 and V is TRBV5-1; the match to TRBD1 covers 10 bases. Germline values: CDR1 SGHRS, CDR2 YFSETQ. The CDR3 extends over 14 amino acids. The CDR3 region has the DNA TGCGCCAGCAGCGGGGGGGACAGGGGTTACGGGCAGTACTTC. Translated, it gives CASSGGDRGYGQYF.

Note on this clonotype: A much larger clone sits a single nucleotide away, making a read error possible. This rearrangement joins TRBV6-2 or TRBV6-3 to TRBJ2-5; no reliable D call. Germline V gene lookup returns CDR1 MNHEY and CDR2 SVGEGT. The CDR3 runs to 16 residues. V lost 0 bases, J lost 2 bases, and 13 bases lay in between. The CDR3 DNA reads TGTGCCAGCAGTTACTCGGGGTCGGATTTTCAAGAGACCCAGTACTTC. Residues: CASSYSGSDFQETQYF.

This clonotype was observed many times. The chain couples TRBV15 to TRBJ2-1; perhaps TRBD2 as D (6 bases). CDR1 LNHNV and CDR2 YYDKDF come from the germline V gene (reference sequence). This CDR3 contains 17 residues. V was pared by 0 bases and J by 6 bases, with 18 bases between. This CDR3 is CATSRDGSAGRSNEQFF. The CDR3 coding sequence is TGTGCCACCAGCAGAGACGGGTCGGCGGGACGGAGCAATGAGCAGTTCTTC.

About this clonotype: This may arise from a read error, as a much more abundant clone is one base away. The CDR3 is CASSEVLGQPYGYTF. CDR3 nucleotide sequence: TGCGCCAGCAGTGAAGTCCTGGGACAACCCTATGGCTACACCTTC. This chain links TRBV10-1 with TRBJ1-2, with TRBD1 as a possible D gene (6 bases). Germline CDR1 WNHNN, CDR2 SYGVQD (reference sequence). The CDR3 covers 15 residues. Deletions cut 3 bases from V and 4 bases from J, with 15 bases between.

This clonotype was found many times. The chain carries TRBV6-6 and TRBJ1-2, with D unresolved. The V end was cut by 4 bases, the J end by 4 bases, with 22 bases between. Germline V gene sequence: CDR1 MNHNY, CDR2 SVGAGI (reference sequence). The CDR3 has 17 residues. The CDR3 DNA sequence: TGTGCCAGCAGTTCCCCATTAGGTGGGAGAAAGACCTATGGCTACACCTTC. Its protein product is CASSSPLGGRKTYGYTF.

There are many counts of this clonotype. The V call is TRBV10-3, the J call TRBJ2-5, with 11 positions matching TRBD2. CDR1 ENHRY and CDR2 SYGVKD come from the germline V gene. The CDR3 spans 18 residues. The junction had 13 bases not matched to a gene; V was cut back by 2 bases and J by 5 bases. The chain's CDR3 is CAISEGRTSGPFGETQYF. CDR3 nucleotide sequence: TGTGCCATCAGTGAGGGAAGGACTAGCGGGCCTTTTGGGGAGACCCAGTACTTC.

This clonotype was seen repeatedly, ten times or more. The V call is TRBV5-4, the J call TRBJ1-2; D remains ambiguous. Germline V gives CDR1 SGHNT, CDR2 YYREEE (reference sequence). V was pared by 7 bases and J by 4 bases, with 23 bases between. This CDR3 has 16 residues. CDR3 loop: CASYLSVPGKTYGYTF. CDR3 DNA sequence: TGTGCCAGCTACCTCTCCGTACCAGGAAAGACCTATGGCTACACCTTC.

This clonotype was detected ten times or more. The chain recombines TRBV11-2 with TRBJ2-7; D is possibly TRBD1 or TRBD2 (5 bases each). Germline CDR1 and CDR2: SGHAT and FQNNGV. CDR3 length: 13 amino acids. V lost 6 bases and J lost 1, with 10 bases in between. The DNA for the CDR3 is TGTGCCAGCAGGAGGGACGGGTCCTACGAGCAGTACTTC. It codes for CASRRDGSYEQYF. Full variable domain (remainder filled in from reference TRBV11-2 and TRBJ2-7): EAGVAQSPRYKIIEKRQSVAFWCNPISGHATLYWYQQILGQGPKLLIQFQNNGVVDDSQLPKDRFSAERLKGVDSTLKIQPAKLEDSAVYLCASRRDGSYEQYFGPGTRLTVT.

This clonotype was observed many times. The J gene is TRBJ2-7, the V gene TRBV2, with a weak D call TRBD2 (5 bases). This CDR3 region has 15 residues. Looked up from germline, CDR1 is SNHLY and CDR2 is FYNNEI. Between the trimmed V and J ends, which lost 1 base and 5 bases, there was a span of 15 bases. CDR3 in DNA: TGTGCCAGCAGTGAAGATGGGAGAGGCAACGACGAGCAGTACTTC. This gives the protein CASSEDGRGNDEQYF.

This clonotype was seen many times. This chain uses TRBV20-1 with TRBJ1-2, with D uncertain. The CDR3 runs 16 residues. The germline CDR1 and CDR2 sequences are DFQATT and SNEGSKA (reference sequence). The ends were cut back, 5 bases at V and 4 bases at J, with 23 bases in the middle. The CDR3 reads CSAWCALFRKTYGYTF. The CDR3 coding sequence is TGCAGTGCTTGGTGTGCGCTGTTTCGAAAGACCTATGGCTACACCTTC.

Turning to this clonotype: This sequence may be a read error, since a much larger clone differs from it by one base. The genes are TRBV3-1 and TRBJ2-4; D is perhaps TRBD1 (5 bases). The end of the DNA fits TRBJ2-7 better, so the J call may be wrong. The CDR3 runs 16 residues. The germline gives CDR1 LGHDT, CDR2 YNNKEL (reference sequence). The CDR3 region has the DNA TGTGCCAGCAGCCAAGGGGGCGGCAGGCAAGCCTACGAGCAGTACTTC. Protein product: CASSQGGGRQAYEQYF.